Listed below are T cell receptor beta chains from one sample, sequenced in a study of CD8 T cells in ankylosing spondylitis. Each CDR3 protein is one row after TCRdb ran MiXCR on the 5' RACE reads. The sample holds about 280,000 distinct CDR3 sequences, roughly 20% seen once. Sequenced material: blood, either unsorted or a sorted T cell fraction (not recorded which). Receptors were obtained from a male donor with ankylosing spondylitis or in good health (not recorded which). Both conserved end residues are part of each CDR3. The order of the fields is J gene, V gene, clone size, D gene, CDR3 protein, CDR3 DNA. D genes are given only for firm matches. Size values are once, few and many counts, or a class for expanded clones, and some rows have none.

J gene: TRBJ2-3
V gene: TRBV6-2/TRBV6-3
clone size: few
D gene: TRBD1
CDR3 protein: CASSLPGQGRYTQYF
CDR3 DNA: TGTGCCAGCAGTTTACCGGGACAGGGGAGGTATACGCAGTATTTT

J gene: TRBJ2-1
V gene: TRBV7-3
clone size: few
D gene: .
CDR3 protein: CASSAIQGSYNEQFF
CDR3 DNA: TGTGCCAGCAGCGCAATACAGGGATCCTACAATGAGCAGTTCTTC

J gene: TRBJ2-5
V gene: TRBV4-1
clone size: .
D gene: .
CDR3 protein: CASSQDAGLKETQYF
CDR3 DNA: TGCGCCAGCAGCCAGGACGCGGGACTTAAAGAGACCCAGTACTTC

J gene: TRBJ2-1
V gene: TRBV2
clone size: few
D gene: .
CDR3 protein: CASSEQRVPGSEQFF
CDR3 DNA: TGTGCCAGCAGTGAGCAGCGGGTCCCTGGGAGTGAGCAGTTCTTC

J gene: TRBJ2-5
V gene: TRBV7-7
clone size: .
D gene: .
CDR3 protein: CASRRSGVGQETQYF
CDR3 DNA: TGTGCTAGCAGACGCTCAGGGGTGGGCCAAGAGACCCAGTACTTC

J gene: TRBJ2-1
V gene: TRBV4-1
clone size: .
D gene: TRBD2
CDR3 protein: CASSEAGRGAYNEQFF
CDR3 DNA: TGCGCCAGCAGCGAAGCGGGGCGGGGGGCCTACAATGAGCAGTTCTTC

J gene: TRBJ2-1
V gene: TRBV6-5
clone size: many
D gene: .
CDR3 protein: CASSYSRGFGYNEQFF
CDR3 DNA: TGTGCCAGCAGTTACTCCCGGGGTTTTGGGTACAATGAGCAGTTCTTC

J gene: TRBJ2-1
V gene: TRBV9
clone size: .
D gene: TRBD2
CDR3 protein: CASSEGLWTSGDNEQFF
CDR3 DNA: TGTGCCAGCAGCGAGGGATTATGGACTAGCGGAGACAATGAGCAGTTCTTC

J gene: TRBJ2-3
V gene: TRBV10-2
clone size: many
D gene: TRBD1
CDR3 protein: CASSERRDSRDTQYF
CDR3 DNA: TGCGCCAGCAGTGAGAGACGGGACAGTAGGGATACGCAGTATTTT

J gene: TRBJ1-1
V gene: TRBV6-2/TRBV6-3
clone size: few
D gene: TRBD1
CDR3 protein: CASLSGGLRNTEAFF
CDR3 DNA: TGTGCCAGCCTCTCAGGGGGTCTACGCAACACTGAAGCTTTCTTT

J gene: TRBJ2-6
V gene: TRBV30
clone size: few
D gene: .
CDR3 protein: CAGLKGSSGANVLTF
CDR3 DNA: TGTGCCGGTTTGAAAGGGAGCTCTGGGGCCAACGTCCTGACTTTC

J gene: TRBJ1-1
V gene: TRBV29-1
clone size: few
D gene: .
CDR3 protein: CSGKKDTNTEAFF
CDR3 DNA: TGCAGCGGCAAGAAGGACACTAACACTGAAGCTTTCTTT

J gene: TRBJ2-1
V gene: TRBV5-1
clone size: .
D gene: TRBD1
CDR3 protein: CASSLGDRGRNEQFF
CDR3 DNA: TGCGCCAGCAGCTTGGGGGACAGGGGGCGTAATGAGCAGTTCTTC

J gene: TRBJ1-1
V gene: TRBV28
clone size: many
D gene: .
CDR3 protein: CASSLPGWTEAFF
CDR3 DNA: TGTGCCAGCAGCCTCCCCGGGTGGACTGAAGCTTTCTTT

J gene: TRBJ1-3
V gene: TRBV12-3/TRBV12-4
clone size: many
D gene: .
CDR3 protein: CASSFGRYTIYF
CDR3 DNA: TGTGCCAGCAGTTTTGGGCGGTACACCATATATTTT

J gene: TRBJ2-1
V gene: TRBV6-4
clone size: .
D gene: TRBD2
CDR3 protein: CASSPSPLSGGANNEQFF
CDR3 DNA: TGTGCCAGCAGTCCTAGTCCCCTTAGCGGGGGGGCAAATAATGAGCAGTTCTTC

J gene: TRBJ2-4
V gene: TRBV18
clone size: .
D gene: .
CDR3 protein: CASSPPGAKNIQYF
CDR3 DNA: TGTGCCAGCTCACCACCAGGGGCCAAAAACATTCAGTACTTC

J gene: TRBJ1-1
V gene: TRBV9
clone size: .
D gene: TRBD1
CDR3 protein: CASSLGTELGGAFF
CDR3 DNA: TGTGCCAGCAGCCTCGGGACAGAGTTAGGTGGCGCTTTCTTT

J gene: TRBJ1-2
V gene: TRBV15
clone size: .
D gene: .
CDR3 protein: CATSRVGPANYGYTF
CDR3 DNA: TGTGCCACCAGCAGAGTTGGCCCGGCGAACTATGGCTACACCTTC

J gene: TRBJ1-3
V gene: TRBV28
clone size: .
D gene: .
CDR3 protein: CASSLRAGWTIYF
CDR3 DNA: TGTGCCAGCAGTTTGAGGGCGGGCTGGACCATATATTTT

J gene: TRBJ2-6
V gene: TRBV27
clone size: few
D gene: TRBD1
CDR3 protein: CASSLRTGAGANVLTF
CDR3 DNA: TGTGCCAGCAGTCTCCGGACAGGGGCTGGGGCCAACGTCCTGACTTTC

J gene: TRBJ2-6
V gene: TRBV11-2
clone size: .
D gene: TRBD1
CDR3 protein: CASSTWTGATSGANVLTF
CDR3 DNA: TGTGCCAGCAGCACATGGACAGGGGCTACCTCTGGGGCCAACGTCCTGACTTTC

J gene: TRBJ1-2
V gene: TRBV11-2
clone size: .
D gene: .
CDR3 protein: CASSLGPGRRHGYTF
CDR3 DNA: TGTGCCAGCAGCTTAGGGCCGGGGAGGCGTCATGGCTACACCTTC

J gene: TRBJ1-4
V gene: TRBV9
clone size: .
D gene: TRBD1
CDR3 protein: CASRRTGATNEKLFF
CDR3 DNA: TGTGCCAGCAGACGGACAGGGGCAACTAATGAAAAACTGTTTTTT

J gene: TRBJ2-1
V gene: TRBV9
clone size: .
D gene: TRBD2
CDR3 protein: CASSVGGIDIYNEQFF
CDR3 DNA: TGTGCCAGCAGCGTGGGGGGGATAGACATCTACAATGAGCAGTTCTTC

J gene: TRBJ2-2
V gene: TRBV24-1
clone size: .
D gene: .
CDR3 protein: CATSLGKSTGELFF
CDR3 DNA: TGTGCCACCAGTCTAGGGAAGAGCACCGGGGAGCTGTTTTTT

J gene: TRBJ1-2
V gene: TRBV12-3/TRBV12-4
clone size: .
D gene: .
CDR3 protein: CASSLGLRTQANYGYTF
CDR3 DNA: TGTGCCAGCAGTTTAGGGCTCAGGACTCAAGCTAACTATGGCTACACCTTC

J gene: TRBJ1-4
V gene: TRBV25-1
clone size: few
D gene: .
CDR3 protein: CASSELTVPTNEKLFF
CDR3 DNA: TGTGCCAGCAGTGAATTGACAGTCCCAACTAATGAAAAACTGTTTTTT

J gene: TRBJ1-6
V gene: TRBV10-3
clone size: many
D gene: TRBD1
CDR3 protein: CAVQSRRNTGADSPLHF
CDR3 DNA: TGTGCCGTCCAAAGCCGTAGGAATACAGGGGCCGATTCACCCCTCCACTTT

J gene: TRBJ1-3
V gene: TRBV5-8
clone size: few
D gene: .
CDR3 protein: CASRTRHGSGNTIYF
CDR3 DNA: TGTGCCAGCAGGACTCGACACGGCTCTGGAAACACCATATATTTT

J gene: TRBJ1-3
V gene: TRBV9
clone size: many
D gene: .
CDR3 protein: CASSVNTGIGNTIYF
CDR3 DNA: TGTGCCAGCAGCGTAAACACAGGCATTGGAAACACCATATATTTT

J gene: TRBJ1-4
V gene: TRBV14
clone size: .
D gene: .
CDR3 protein: CASSGSGSANEKLFF
CDR3 DNA: TGTGCCAGCAGCGGGTCAGGGTCGGCTAATGAAAAACTGTTTTTT

J gene: TRBJ1-2
V gene: TRBV6-1
clone size: .
D gene: TRBD1
CDR3 protein: CASSDGTANYGYTF
CDR3 DNA: TGTGCCAGCAGCGATGGGACAGCAAACTATGGCTACACCTTC

J gene: TRBJ2-1
V gene: TRBV5-1
clone size: few
D gene: .
CDR3 protein: CASSPGSGTGPHNEQFF
CDR3 DNA: TGCGCCAGCAGCCCTGGAAGCGGGACAGGTCCCCACAATGAGCAGTTCTTC

J gene: TRBJ1-3
V gene: TRBV12-3/TRBV12-4
clone size: .
D gene: .
CDR3 protein: CASSSGPPSGNTIYF
CDR3 DNA: TGTGCCAGCAGTTCGGGACCGCCTTCTGGAAACACCATATATTTT

J gene: TRBJ2-3
V gene: TRBV24-1
clone size: few
D gene: .
CDR3 protein: CATSDGYADTQYF
CDR3 DNA: TGTGCCACCAGTGACGGTTACGCAGATACGCAGTATTTT